These T cell receptor beta chains were read from a single sample in a study of T-cell memory formation after mild COVID-19. TCRdb fed the 5' RACE reads into MiXCR, producing one record per CDR3 protein. The data contain a few hundred thousand distinct CDR3 sequences, 24% of them seen just once; the ten biggest clones take up roughly 9.7%. Specimen: PBMCs or a T cell subset sorted from them (not recorded which). The receptors stem from an adult woman who had mild COVID-19 (a few samples of this study predate the infection). Cell type and time point are not known. CDR3s include the opening cysteine and the closing phenylalanine or tryptophan. D genes are given only for firm matches. The listing skips clone size in some rows; elsewhere it reads once, few, many or a size class.

v_gene,j_gene,abundance,d_gene,CDR3nt,CDR3aa
TRBV24-1,TRBJ2-1,few,NA,TGTGCCACCAGTGGAGGCAGGAACAATGAGCAGTTCTTC,CATSGGRNNEQFF
TRBV12-3/TRBV12-4,TRBJ2-2,NA,TRBD2,TGTGCCAGCAGTTCAACTGAGCGGGGGCTCGGGGAGCTGTTTTTT,CASSSTERGLGELFF
TRBV7-2,TRBJ2-5,NA,TRBD2,TGTGCCAGCAGCTTAGCGGGGCTAGCGGGAGGACCAGAGACCCAGTACTTC,CASSLAGLAGGPETQYF
TRBV6-1,TRBJ1-1,NA,NA,TGTGCCAGCAGCTTCGGGGCAGGGGCGCACACTGAAGCTTTCTTT,CASSFGAGAHTEAFF
TRBV7-9,TRBJ2-1,few,TRBD1,TGTGCCAGCAGCTTAGAATGGGACAGGGTACTCTTC,CASSLEWDRVLF
TRBV7-2,TRBJ2-5,few,NA,TGTGCCAGCAGCCGTATACAGGGAGCAGAGACCCAGTACTTC,CASSRIQGAETQYF
TRBV12-3/TRBV12-4,TRBJ2-7,few,NA,TGTGCCAGCAGTCAACGACCCATCGAGCAGTACTTC,CASSQRPIEQYF
TRBV7-6,TRBJ2-1,few,NA,TGTGCCAGCAGCCCCGGGGGGCCCGGTGAGCAGTTCTTC,CASSPGGPGEQFF
TRBV7-2,TRBJ2-5,NA,NA,TGTGCCAGCAGCTCGATGGGTGGACTACGGGAGACCCAGTACTTC,CASSSMGGLRETQYF
TRBV6-5,TRBJ1-1,NA,NA,TGTGCCAGCAGCAGACAGGCCATGAACACTGAAGCTTTCTTT,CASSRQAMNTEAFF
TRBV7-8,TRBJ2-1,few,NA,TGTGCCAGCAGCTTAGGGGACTTCAGGCACAATGAGCAGTTCTTC,CASSLGDFRHNEQFF
TRBV12-3/TRBV12-4,TRBJ2-7,few,NA,TGTGCCAGCACCCCCCGGGGCAAGGGCGGTTTCTACGAGCAGTACTTC,CASTPRGKGGFYEQYF
TRBV15,TRBJ2-7,NA,TRBD1,TGTGCCACCAGCATTGCCGGGACAGGGTCCTACGAGCAGTACTTC,CATSIAGTGSYEQYF
TRBV24-1,TRBJ2-1,NA,TRBD2,TGTGCCACCAGTGATTTTCGCGGGGGGAGCTCCTACAATGAGCAGTTCTTC,CATSDFRGGSSYNEQFF
TRBV19,TRBJ1-5,once,TRBD1,TGTGCCAGTAGTGAGGGGGCCGGGACAGGGAATCAGCCCCAGCATTTT,CASSEGAGTGNQPQHF
TRBV29-1,TRBJ2-1,few,TRBD1,TGCAGCGTTGAGGGGGACAGGGGGCAATATGAGCAGTTCTTC,CSVEGDRGQYEQFF
TRBV18,TRBJ2-3,many,TRBD2,TGTGCCAGCTCACTACTCGGGACTAGAACAGATACGCAGTATTTT,CASSLLGTRTDTQYF
TRBV11-2,TRBJ2-7,medium-sized,TRBD2,TGTGCCAGCAGCTCACCTATAGCGGGAGTCCACGAGCAGTACTTC,CASSSPIAGVHEQYF
TRBV4-3,TRBJ2-7,few,TRBD2,TGCGCCAGCAGCCAAGAACCTAGCGGGCCCTCCTACGAGCAGTACTTC,CASSQEPSGPSYEQYF
TRBV12-3/TRBV12-4,TRBJ1-4,NA,NA,TGTGCCAGCAGTTTTCGGCCAGGGAAGGAAAAACTGTTTTTT,CASSFRPGKEKLFF
TRBV27,TRBJ2-3,few,TRBD2,TGTGCCAGCAGTTTATTTGGGACTAGCGGGGGGGCTAGCACAGATACGCAGTATTTT,CASSLFGTSGGASTDTQYF
TRBV24-1,TRBJ2-1,NA,NA,TGTGCCACCAGTGACACGTCTAGCAATGAGCAGTTCTTC,CATSDTSSNEQFF
TRBV7-2,TRBJ1-2,many,TRBD1,TGTGCCAGCAGCTTAGGGACCGGGACAGGGAACTCCGGCTACACCTTC,CASSLGTGTGNSGYTF
TRBV12-3/TRBV12-4,TRBJ1-2,few,TRBD1,TGTGCCAGCAGTCCCGGGACAGCGTATGGCTACACCTTC,CASSPGTAYGYTF
TRBV24-1,TRBJ2-7,NA,TRBD2,TGTGCCACCAGTGACCCTGACAAGACTAGCGGGAGCTACGAGCAGTACTTC,CATSDPDKTSGSYEQYF
TRBV7-2,TRBJ1-4,NA,NA,TGTGCCAGCAGCTCCCGGAGGGGGGCTCTAGAAAAACTGTTTTTT,CASSSRRGALEKLFF
TRBV6-5,TRBJ2-1,once,TRBD2,TGTGCCAGCAGTGAAGGGTTAGGACTAGCGAGGGATGAGCAGTTCTTC,CASSEGLGLARDEQFF
TRBV5-7,TRBJ2-1,few,NA,TGTGCCAGCAGCTTCAAAGGCGGGTGGGGCAATGAGCAGTTCTTC,CASSFKGGWGNEQFF
TRBV7-9,TRBJ2-7,NA,NA,TGTGCCAGCACCCTCCCTTGGCGCGAGTACGAGCAGTACTTC,CASTLPWREYEQYF
TRBV11-2,TRBJ2-3,NA,TRBD2,TGTGCCAGCAACGTAGGCGGAGCTGGGAGGGGTGATACGCAGTATTTT,CASNVGGAGRGDTQYF
TRBV11-1,TRBJ2-1,few,NA,TGTGCCAGCAGCAGTCGGACCACCTCCTACAATGAGCAGTTCTTC,CASSSRTTSYNEQFF
TRBV24-1,TRBJ2-1,NA,TRBD2,TGTGCCACCAGTGTAGGACTAGCGGGAGTTCCTGAGCAGTTCTTC,CATSVGLAGVPEQFF
TRBV6-5,TRBJ2-6,few,NA,TGTGCCAGTCGCGGGGCTTACGGGGCCAACGTCCTGACTTTC,CASRGAYGANVLTF
TRBV3-1,TRBJ2-7,few,TRBD2,TGTGCCAGCAGCCAACGACTAGCGATCGGCGACGAGCAGTACTTC,CASSQRLAIGDEQYF
TRBV5-4,TRBJ2-1,NA,NA,TGTGCCAGCAGTAAGGATCTACCGGAGGATGAGCAGTTCTTC,CASSKDLPEDEQFF
TRBV2,TRBJ1-1,NA,NA,TGTGCCAGCAGTGAAGCGATTGGCGGGGGCACTGAAGCTTTCTTT,CASSEAIGGGTEAFF
TRBV19,TRBJ2-1,NA,NA,TGTGCCAGCACTAGCAGCAGCTCCTACAATGAGCAGTTCTTC,CASTSSSSYNEQFF
TRBV7-9,TRBJ2-3,few,NA,TGTGCCAGCAGCTTAGCCGTCCGGGAAGGAAGCACAGATACGCAGTATTTT,CASSLAVREGSTDTQYF
TRBV4-2,TRBJ2-3,NA,TRBD2,TGTGCCAGCAGCCAAAGGTCCTCTAGCGGGGCGGAAGATACGCAGTATTTT,CASSQRSSSGAEDTQYF
TRBV24-1,TRBJ2-1,NA,NA,TGTGCCACCAGTGATGGAAGGGCGACTACCTACAATGAGCAGTTCTTC,CATSDGRATTYNEQFF
TRBV29-1,TRBJ1-2,many,NA,TGCAGCGTTGATGGGGTAGAGGATGGCTACACCTTC,CSVDGVEDGYTF
TRBV20-1,TRBJ2-6,NA,NA,TGCAGTGCTAGAGCATTTTCTGGGGCCAACGTCCTGACTTTC,CSARAFSGANVLTF
TRBV13,TRBJ2-7,NA,TRBD2,TGTGCCAGCAGCCCGGGACTAGCGTCTTCCTACGAGCAGTACTTC,CASSPGLASSYEQYF
TRBV24-1,TRBJ1-2,few,NA,TGTGCCACCAGTGCCGCAGGCGGCCCGGACTATGGCTACACCTTC,CATSAAGGPDYGYTF
TRBV5-1,TRBJ2-7,NA,NA,TGCGCCAGCAGCTTGACCATGGCTTCCTACGAGCAGTACTTC,CASSLTMASYEQYF